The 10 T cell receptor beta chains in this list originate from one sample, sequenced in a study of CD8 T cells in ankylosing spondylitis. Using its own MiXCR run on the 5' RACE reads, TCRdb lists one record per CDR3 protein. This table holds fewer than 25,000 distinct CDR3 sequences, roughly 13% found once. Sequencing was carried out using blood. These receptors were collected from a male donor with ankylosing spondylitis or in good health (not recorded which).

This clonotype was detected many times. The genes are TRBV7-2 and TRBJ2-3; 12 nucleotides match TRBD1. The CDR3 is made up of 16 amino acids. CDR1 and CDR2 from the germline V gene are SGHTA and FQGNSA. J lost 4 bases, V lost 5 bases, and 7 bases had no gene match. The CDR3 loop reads CASSEGQGAFADTQYF. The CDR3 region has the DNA TGTGCCAGCAGCGAGGGACAGGGGGCCTTTGCAGATACGCAGTATTTT.

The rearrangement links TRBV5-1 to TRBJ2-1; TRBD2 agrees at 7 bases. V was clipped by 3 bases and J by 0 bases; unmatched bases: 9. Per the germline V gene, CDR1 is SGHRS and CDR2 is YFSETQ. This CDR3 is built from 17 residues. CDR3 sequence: CASSWTPRGSSYNEQFF. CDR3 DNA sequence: TGCGCCAGCAGCTGGACGCCGCGGGGGAGCTCCTACAATGAGCAGTTCTTC.

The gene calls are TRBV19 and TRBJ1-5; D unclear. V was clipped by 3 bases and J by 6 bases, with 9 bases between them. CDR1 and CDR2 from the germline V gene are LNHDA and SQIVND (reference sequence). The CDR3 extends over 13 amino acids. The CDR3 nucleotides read TGTGCCAGTAGTATCCGAGCGGGTCAGCCCCAGCATTTT. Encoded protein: CASSIRAGQPQHF.

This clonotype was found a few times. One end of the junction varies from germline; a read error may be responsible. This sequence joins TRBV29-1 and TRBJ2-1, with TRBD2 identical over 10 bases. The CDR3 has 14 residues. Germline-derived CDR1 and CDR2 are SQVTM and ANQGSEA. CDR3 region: CGVDGSGGLREQFF. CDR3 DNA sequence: TGCGGCGTTGATGGTAGCGGGGGGTTGAGGGAGCAGTTCTTC.

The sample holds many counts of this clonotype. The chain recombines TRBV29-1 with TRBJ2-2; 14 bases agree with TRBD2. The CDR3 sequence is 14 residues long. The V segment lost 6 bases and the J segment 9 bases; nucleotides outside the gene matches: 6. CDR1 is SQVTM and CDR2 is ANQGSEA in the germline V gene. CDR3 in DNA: TGCAGCGTCTGGACTAGCGGGAGGAATAGGGAGCTGTTTTTT. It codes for CSVWTSGRNRELFF.

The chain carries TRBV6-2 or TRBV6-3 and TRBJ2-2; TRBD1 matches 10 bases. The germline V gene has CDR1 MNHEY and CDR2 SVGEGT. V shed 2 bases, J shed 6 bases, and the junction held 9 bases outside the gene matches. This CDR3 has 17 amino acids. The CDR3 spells CASSYPSFGTGAGELFF. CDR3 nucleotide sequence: TGTGCCAGCAGTTACCCTAGCTTCGGGACAGGGGCCGGGGAGCTGTTTTTT.

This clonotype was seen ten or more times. The CDR3 DNA follows: TGTGCCAGCAACTCGGGGACAGGGGGCGAGAATGAGCAGTTCTTC. Its translation is CASNSGTGGENEQFF. The V and J genes are TRBV12-3 or TRBV12-4 and TRBJ2-1; TRBD1 aligns across 12 bases. There are 15 residues in the CDR3. The V and J ends lost 7 bases and 7 bases, in that order; junction bases with no gene match: 8.

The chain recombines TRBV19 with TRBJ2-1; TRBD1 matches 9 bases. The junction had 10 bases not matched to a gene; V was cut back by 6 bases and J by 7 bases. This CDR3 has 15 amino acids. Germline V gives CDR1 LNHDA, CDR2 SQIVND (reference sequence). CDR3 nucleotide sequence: TGTGCCAGTAGGCCGGGACAGGGTAAGGTAAATGAGCAGTTCTTC. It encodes CASRPGQGKVNEQFF.

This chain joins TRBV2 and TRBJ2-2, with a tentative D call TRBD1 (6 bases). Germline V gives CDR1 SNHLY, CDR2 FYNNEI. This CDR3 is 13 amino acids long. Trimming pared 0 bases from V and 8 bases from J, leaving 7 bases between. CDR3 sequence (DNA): TGTGCCAGCAGTGAAGCCAGGGGAGGGGAGCTGTTTTTT. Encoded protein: CASSEARGGELFF.

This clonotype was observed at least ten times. In DNA form, the CDR3 reads TGCAGTGCTACGTATGGGACAGATACGCAGTATTTT. Encoded protein: CSATYGTDTQYF. V and J are TRBV20-1 and TRBJ2-3; D not certain. The CDR3 sequence is 12 residues long. Trimming cost V 4 bases and J 3 bases, with 8 bases left between them. In germline, CDR1 is DFQATT, CDR2 SNEGSKA (reference sequence).